The next 20 T cell receptor beta chains were all read from a single sample in a study of OX40 agonist ivuxolimab in advanced cancers. Repertoires were generated with immunoSEQ multiplex PCR, while TCRdb's copy carries only in-frame clones and drops some. This sample carries about 70,000 clones, around 80% of them seen once, and the ten largest clones take 5%. Specimen: CD4+ or CD8+ T cells sorted from blood, collected in a trial of the OX40 agonist ivuxolimab. The source is an adult with an advanced solid tumor such as melanoma, head and neck, liver or kidney cancer.

The V gene is TRBV5-6, the J gene TRBJ2-1; the match to TRBD1 covers 10 bases. V lost 3 bases to trimming and J lost 9 bases; unmatched junction nucleotides: 12. The CDR3 consists of 16 residues. In germline, CDR1 is SGHDT, CDR2 YYEEEE. CDR3 protein: CASSYGVGQGSGEQFF. In DNA form, the CDR3 reads TGTGCCAGCAGCTACGGAGTGGGACAGGGGTCGGGTGAGCAGTTCTTC.

This clone was detected only a few times. This rearrangement joins TRBV5-6 to TRBJ2-2; 9 bases are shared with TRBD2. Germline V gene data show CDR1 as SGHDT and CDR2 as YYEEEE. The V segment lost 3 bases and the J segment 7 bases; nucleotides outside the gene matches: 7. There are 15 residues in the CDR3. The CDR3 here is CASSSRSGSIGELFF. The CDR3 nucleotides read TGTGCCAGCAGCTCCCGTAGCGGGAGTATCGGGGAGCTGTTTTTT.

The J gene is TRBJ1-2, the V gene TRBV28; TRBD1 is a possible D gene (5 bases). The germline gives CDR1 MDHEN, CDR2 SYDVKM. Between the trimmed V and J ends, which lost 6 bases and 8 bases, there was a span of 13 bases. The CDR3 extends over 12 amino acids. This CDR3 reads CASSPRQIGYTF. CDR3 DNA: TGTGCCAGCAGCCCCCGACAGATCGGCTACACCTTC.

V and J are TRBV5-4 and TRBJ2-7, with 7 nucleotides matching TRBD1. Germline V gives CDR1 SGHNT, CDR2 YYREEE (reference sequence). The CDR3 runs to 14 residues. Unmatched junction bases numbered 10, after V lost 3 bases and J lost 7 bases. The DNA of the CDR3 is TGTGCCAGCAGCTCCCGGCAAGGGGGCCGGGAGCAGTACTTC. It specifies CASSSRQGGREQYF.

The chain is built from TRBV18 and TRBJ2-5; 10 bases align to TRBD2. CDR3 length equals 16 residues. Trimming at V came to 6 bases and at J to 4 bases, leaving 11 bases not matched to a gene. Germline V gives CDR1 KGHSH, CDR2 LQKENI. The CDR3 spells CASSQASGSPVETQYF. The CDR3 nucleotides read TGTGCCAGCTCCCAGGCTAGCGGGAGCCCTGTAGAGACCCAGTACTTC.

V usage is TRBV29-1 and J usage is TRBJ2-7, with 7 bases lining up with TRBD2. The CDR3 consists of 15 residues. Germline V lookup: CDR1 SQVTM, CDR2 ANQGSEA. Unmatched junction bases numbered 11, after V lost 3 bases and J lost 3 bases. Here the CDR3 DNA reads TGCAGCGTTGACGGTGGGCGGGAGAGGCTCTACGAGCAGTACTTC. Protein sequence: CSVDGGRERLYEQYF.

This clone was recorded only once. The V gene is TRBV5-1, the J gene TRBJ2-3; 7 bases are a match to TRBD2. The CDR3 totals 16 residues. J lost 2 bases, V lost 0 bases, and 6 bases had no gene match. Germline CDR1 and CDR2: SGHRS and YFSETQ. The chain's CDR3 is CASSLALSGATDTQYF. Here the CDR3 DNA reads TGCGCCAGCAGCTTGGCTCTGAGCGGGGCCACAGATACGCAGTATTTT.

This chain connects TRBV4-1 to TRBJ2-5; 12 positions agree with TRBD2. CDR3 length equals 20 residues. V gave up 2 bases and J gave up 3 bases; unmatched junction bases: 16. Germline lookup yields CDR1 MGHRA and CDR2 YSYEKL. In DNA, the CDR3 is TGCGCCAGCAGCCAATTAGGGCTAGCGGGGGGGCGGGGTAAGGAAGAGACCCAGTACTTC. Its protein product is CASSQLGLAGGRGKEETQYF.

This sequence joins TRBV6-6 and TRBJ1-1; D ambiguous. Germline CDR1 reads MNHNY; CDR2 reads SVGAGI (reference sequence). The CDR3 is 12 residues long. Trimming removed 2 bases from V and 11 bases from J, with 12 bases in between. Here the CDR3 reads CASSYRRAWAFF. CDR3 nucleotides: TGTGCCAGCAGTTACCGGAGGGCTTGGGCTTTCTTT.

This sequence joins TRBV7-9 and TRBJ1-5, with D possibly being TRBD1 (5 bases). There are 14 residues in the CDR3. Between the trimmed V and J ends, which lost 4 bases and 6 bases, there was a span of 13 bases. Germline lookup yields CDR1 SEHNR and CDR2 FQNEAQ (reference sequence). CDR3 in amino acids: CASSSVSGGQPQHF. CDR3 in DNA: TGTGCCAGCAGCTCGGTGTCCGGGGGTCAGCCCCAGCATTTT.

The chain combines TRBV19 with TRBJ1-5; D unresolved. Germline V CDR1 and CDR2: LNHDA, SQIVND (reference sequence). Trimming cost V 6 bases and J 1 base, with 19 bases left between them. CDR3 length: 17 amino acids. CDR3 region: CASRSGDSMDSNQPQHF. The CDR3 coding sequence is TGTGCCAGTAGATCCGGAGACTCTATGGACAGCAATCAGCCCCAGCATTTT.

The chain employs TRBV7-2 and TRBJ2-3; D might be TRBD2 (5 bases). The germline V gene encodes CDR1 SGHTA and CDR2 FQGNSA. V lost 5 bases, J lost 1 base, and 10 bases lay in between. The CDR3 loop spans 14 amino acids. The chain's CDR3 is CASSPGWGTDTQYF. CDR3 bases: TGTGCCAGCAGCCCGGGGTGGGGCACAGATACGCAGTATTTT.

The chain joins TRBV4-3 to TRBJ1-1; D is unresolved. Per germline, CDR1 LGHNA and CDR2 YSLEER. With 0 bases removed from V and 5 bases from J, the gap between germline ends came to 13 bases. CDR3 size: 15 residues. The CDR3 DNA reads TGCGCCAGCAGCCAAGATGGGTCAGGTGTGACTGAAGCTTTCTTT. Protein product: CASSQDGSGVTEAFF.

This chain uses TRBV4-1 with TRBJ2-7; D might be TRBD2 (5 bases). The germline gives CDR1 MGHRA, CDR2 YSYEKL. V lost 0 bases to trimming and J lost 0 bases, with 12 bases between them. The CDR3 totals 16 residues. The CDR3 nucleotides read TGCGCCAGCAGCCAAGACCCGGGGAGCTCCTCCTACGAGCAGTACTTC. Translating it yields CASSQDPGSSSYEQYF.

This clone was counted ten times or more. This sequence joins TRBV10-2 and TRBJ2-2, with D tentatively TRBD1 (5 bases). CDR3 length: 14 amino acids. Germline CDR1 WSHSY, CDR2 SAAADI. V lost 8 bases to trimming and J lost 2 bases, with 12 bases between them. The CDR3 protein is CASGSRGNTGELFF. CDR3 DNA: TGCGCCAGCGGGTCAAGGGGAAACACCGGGGAGCTGTTTTTT.

The rearrangement joins TRBV6-1 to TRBJ1-2; 7 nucleotides line up with TRBD1. Trimming removed 4 bases from V and 2 bases from J; junction bases left unmatched: 4. Germline V gene data show CDR1 as MNHNS and CDR2 as SASEGT. The CDR3 totals 14 residues. In DNA form, the CDR3 reads TGTGCCAGCAGTGCACGGACAGGAAACTATGGCTACACCTTC. Translated, it gives CASSARTGNYGYTF.

This clone showed up just once. The V call is TRBV14, the J call TRBJ2-3; D unresolved. The CDR3 runs to 14 residues. Germline values: CDR1 SGHDN, CDR2 FVKESK. V was cut by 2 bases and J by 1 base, with 7 bases left in between. The CDR3 spells CASSQRHRTDTQYF. The CDR3, as DNA: TGTGCCAGCAGCCAAAGACACCGCACAGATACGCAGTATTTT.

This clone was picked up one time. This sequence joins TRBV5-1 and TRBJ1-2, with 9 bases fitting TRBD1. The ends lost 0 bases at V and 6 bases at J; junction bases unmatched: 6. This CDR3 contains 15 residues. Looked up from germline, CDR1 is SGHRS and CDR2 is YFSETQ. The CDR3: CASSLEDRGRDGYTF. In DNA, the CDR3 is TGCGCCAGCAGCTTGGAGGACAGGGGAAGGGATGGCTACACCTTC.

The chain links TRBV11-2 to TRBJ1-1, with D maybe TRBD1 (5 bases). The CDR3 runs to 14 residues. The V gene's germline CDR1 is SGHAT and CDR2 FQNNGV. Trimming took 5 bases from V and 1 from J, leaving 11 bases between them. The DNA for the CDR3 is TGTGCCAGCAGCGGGAGGGGCGGGAACACTGAAGCTTTCTTT. Its protein is CASSGRGGNTEAFF.

The CDR3 is CASILRGLTEAFF. The CDR3, as DNA: TGTGCCAGCATCCTCAGGGGGCTCACTGAAGCTTTCTTT. This chain links TRBV6-4 with TRBJ1-1, with 8 nucleotides matching TRBD1. The germline V gene has CDR1 MRHNA and CDR2 SNTAGT. With 7 bases clipped from V and 4 bases from J, the junction kept 5 bases outside the gene matches. The CDR3 sequence is 13 residues long.